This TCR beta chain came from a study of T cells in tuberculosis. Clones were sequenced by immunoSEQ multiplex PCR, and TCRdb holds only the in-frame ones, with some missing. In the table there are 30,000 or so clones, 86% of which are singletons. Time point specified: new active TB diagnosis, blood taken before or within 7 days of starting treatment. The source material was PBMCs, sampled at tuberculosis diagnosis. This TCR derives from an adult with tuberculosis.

The CDR3 bases are TGTGCCAGCAGAACTGCTTGTGACAGGAGCTCCTACGAGCAGTACTTC. The encoded protein is CASRTACDRSSYEQYF. The chain employs TRBV6-4 and TRBJ2-7; D might be TRBD1 (6 bases). Per germline, CDR1 MRHNA and CDR2 SNTAGT. V dropped 6 bases and J dropped 0 bases, with 18 bases sitting between them. This CDR3 is built from 16 residues.